The clone carrying this T cell receptor beta chain was seen only a few times. The target antigen is unknown. Methods used by the authors: Junction-only immunoSEQ sequences carried no quality scores, so filtering differed. This table comes from immunoSEQ multiplex PCR, and its TCRdb copy is limited to in-frame clones, with some not included. V and J calls and clone size are as listed in that table; D and trimming were resolved from the DNA. The table shows approximately 470,000 clones, with 81% occurring only once. The sample originates from a study of shared clonotypes between healthy human individuals. Overall study findings and caveats: Enrolling few donors narrowed the genetic and exposure-history diversity that was represented.

Free of recent acute infections or vaccinations, the donors were healthy HIV-negative adults. The germline CDR1 and CDR2 sequences are SNHLY and FYNNEI. V lost 6 bases and J 7 bases, leaving 15 bases between the germline ends. The CDR3 totals 13 residues. The V gene is TRBV2, the J gene TRBJ1-1; perhaps TRBD1 as D (5 bases). The clonotype originates from a woman in her forties in good health. Some clones in this sample may be carry-over from other donors' samples. The source material was PBMCs. The CDR3: CASSLGTIGEAFF. CDR3 coding DNA: TGTGCCAGCAGCCTCGGGACGATAGGTGAAGCTTTCTTT. Drawing the rest from reference TRBV2 and TRBJ1-1, the complete variable domain is EPEVTQTPSHQVTQMGQEVILRCVPISNHLYFYWYRQILGQKVEFLVSFYNNEISEKSEIFDDQFSVERPDGSNFTLKIRSTKLEDSAMYFCASSLGTIGEAFFGQGTRLTVV.